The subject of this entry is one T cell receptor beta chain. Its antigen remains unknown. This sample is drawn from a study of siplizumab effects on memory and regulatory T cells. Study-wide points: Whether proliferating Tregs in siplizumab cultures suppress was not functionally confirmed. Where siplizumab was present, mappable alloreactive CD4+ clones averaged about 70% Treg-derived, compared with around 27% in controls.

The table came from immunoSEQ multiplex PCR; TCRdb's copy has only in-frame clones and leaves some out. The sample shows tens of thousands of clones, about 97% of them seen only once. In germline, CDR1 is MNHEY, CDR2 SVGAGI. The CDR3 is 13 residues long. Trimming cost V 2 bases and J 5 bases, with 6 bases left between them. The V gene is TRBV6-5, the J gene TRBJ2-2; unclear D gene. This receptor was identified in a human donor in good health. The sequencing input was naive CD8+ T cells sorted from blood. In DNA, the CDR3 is TGTGCCAGCAGTTACAAGTTAACCGGGGAGCTGTTTTTT. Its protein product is CASSYKLTGELFF.